The 24 T cell receptor beta chains given below trace back to one sample, sequenced in a study of cytomegalovirus exposure and HLA in healthy donors. Sequencing was performed with immunoSEQ multiplex PCR; in TCRdb, only in-frame clones are kept and a portion is missing. The table includes approximately 270,000 clones, 90% detected once. Input material: PBMCs. These TCRs come from a woman aged 18-29 years in good health and CMV-seronegative.

The V gene is TRBV10-3, the J gene TRBJ1-1, with 7 positions matching TRBD1. The CDR3 runs to 12 residues. V lost 11 bases and J lost 0; bases outside the gene matches: 3. Germline V gene sequence: CDR1 ENHRY, CDR2 SYGVKD. The CDR3 nucleotides are TGTGCCGTAGGACAGGTGAACACTGAAGCTTTCTTT. Encoded protein: CAVGQVNTEAFF.

The chain has TRBV10-1 and TRBJ1-6, with no clear D. V lost 4 bases and J lost 7, with 8 bases in between. The CDR3 totals 13 residues. Germline CDR1 and CDR2: WNHNN and SYGVQD (reference sequence). The CDR3 here is CASSVSRNSPLHF. The CDR3 DNA reads as TGCGCCAGCAGTGTTTCGAGGAATTCACCCCTCCACTTT.

The chain is built from TRBV4-1 and TRBJ2-7; no definite D call. CDR3 size: 17 residues. Germline V CDR1 and CDR2: MGHRA, YSYEKL. The V and J ends lost 0 bases and 2 bases respectively, with 17 bases between them. This chain's CDR3 is CASSQDVGVRNTYEQYF. The CDR3 coding sequence is TGCGCCAGCAGCCAAGACGTGGGTGTCAGGAATACCTACGAGCAGTACTTC.

This sequence joins TRBV5-6 and TRBJ2-5; 8 bases map to TRBD1. From germline, CDR1 is SGHDT and CDR2 YYEEEE. V lost 3 bases, J lost 0 bases, and 4 bases stayed unmatched. There are 15 residues in the CDR3. CDR3 coding DNA: TGTGCCAGCAGCTCACGGACAGGGTACCAAGAGACCCAGTACTTC. Residues: CASSSRTGYQETQYF.

The genes are TRBV2 and TRBJ1-5, with D perhaps matching TRBD1 (5 bases). The CDR3 has 15 residues. Germline loops: CDR1 SNHLY, CDR2 FYNNEI. V lost 8 bases and J 4 bases, leaving 18 bases between the germline ends. CDR3: CASAEILAGNQPQHF. In nucleotides, the CDR3 is TGTGCCAGCGCCGAAATCCTGGCAGGGAATCAGCCCCAGCATTTT.

The CDR3 loop reads CASSYWTGLANVLTF. CDR3 bases: TGTGCCAGCAGTTACTGGACAGGGCTGGCCAACGTCCTGACTTTC. This sequence joins TRBV6-6 and TRBJ2-6; 8 nucleotides agree with TRBD1. Trimming removed 1 base from V and 6 bases from J; junction bases left unmatched: 2. CDR1 MNHNY and CDR2 SVGAGI come from the germline V gene (reference sequence). The CDR3 is 15 amino acids.

This chain uses TRBV4-1 with TRBJ2-2; D is possibly TRBD2 (6 bases). The CDR3 loop spans 16 amino acids. V was trimmed by 3 bases and J by 5 bases, leaving 16 bases between them. Germline V gives CDR1 MGHRA, CDR2 YSYEKL. CDR3 residues: CASSQYRTTHTGELFF. CDR3 nucleotide sequence: TGCGCCAGCAGCCAGTACCGGACTACCCATACCGGGGAGCTGTTTTTT.

The chain is built from TRBV5-1 and TRBJ1-3; TRBD1 aligns across 8 bases. Looked up from germline, CDR1 is SGHRS and CDR2 is YFSETQ. V trimming: 4 bases; J trimming: 2 bases; junction bases outside the gene matches: 8. The CDR3 length is 16 residues. CDR3 loop: CASSPGTGFAGNTIYF. CDR3 coding DNA: TGCGCCAGCAGCCCTGGGACAGGTTTCGCTGGAAACACCATATATTTT.

The rearrangement joins TRBV28 to TRBJ2-7; tentatively, D is TRBD1 (6 bases). V was cut by 6 bases and J by 7 bases, with 16 bases left in between. Germline V lookup: CDR1 MDHEN, CDR2 SYDVKM. The CDR3 has 13 residues. The chain's CDR3 is CASSLQGLGEQYF. CDR3 bases: TGTGCCAGCAGCTTACAGGGTCTGGGGGAGCAGTACTTC. The variable domain in full, with the rest retrieved from reference TRBV28 and TRBJ2-7, is DVKVTQSSRYLVKRTGEKVFLECVQDMDHENMFWYRQDPGLGLRLIYFSYDVKMKEKGDIPEGYSVSREKKERFSLILESASTNQTSMYLCASSLQGLGEQYFGPGTRLTVT.

The V call is TRBV27, the J call TRBJ2-3; 10 positions agree with TRBD1. The CDR3 consists of 16 residues. The ends lost 1 base at V and 3 bases at J; junction bases unmatched: 4. CDR1 MNHEY and CDR2 SMNVEV come from the germline V gene (reference sequence). The CDR3 DNA reads TGTGCCAGCAGTTTATACAAGGGACAGGGGACAGATACGCAGTATTTT. Translating it yields CASSLYKGQGTDTQYF.

The gene calls are TRBV18 and TRBJ2-7; tentatively, D is TRBD2 (5 bases). V was clipped by 1 base and J by 3 bases, with 13 bases between them. Germline V gene lookup returns CDR1 KGHSH and CDR2 LQKENI. This CDR3 comprises 15 residues. The CDR3 loop reads CASSPQPGSDYEQYF. The DNA for the CDR3 is TGTGCCAGCTCACCACAGCCGGGGTCAGACTACGAGCAGTACTTC.

The V gene is TRBV14, the J gene TRBJ1-1; D is uncertain. The CDR3 is made up of 13 amino acids. The germline V gene has CDR1 SGHDN and CDR2 FVKESK. Trimming removed 8 bases at V and 1 base at J, with 11 bases between. In DNA form, the CDR3 reads TGTGCCAGCTCCCGACAACCGAACACTGAAGCTTTCTTT. Encoded protein: CASSRQPNTEAFF.

The chain has TRBV28 and TRBJ1-5; no reliable D call. V was pared by 3 bases and J by 3 bases, with 12 bases between. The CDR3 loop spans 15 amino acids. CDR1 MDHEN and CDR2 SYDVKM come from the germline V gene. The CDR3 DNA sequence: TGTGCCAGCAGTTTGGTATGGACTCTCAATCAGCCCCAGCATTTT. This sequence encodes CASSLVWTLNQPQHF.

J is TRBJ1-6 and V is TRBV6-1; D is perhaps TRBD1 (5 bases). The germline V gene has CDR1 MNHNS and CDR2 SASEGT. The CDR3 loop spans 15 amino acids. The ends were cut back, 7 bases at V and 9 bases at J, with 19 bases in the middle. In nucleotides, the CDR3 is TGTGCCAGCACTCCAACCGGGCCTACAGGTTCACCCCTCCACTTT. Translation: CASTPTGPTGSPLHF.

The rearrangement links TRBV6-5 to TRBJ2-4; TRBD2 might be the D (6 bases). The germline gives CDR1 MNHEY, CDR2 SVGAGI. The CDR3 length is 14 residues. V lost 0 bases, J lost 8 bases, and 11 bases lay in between. CDR3 coding DNA: TGTGCCAGCAGTTACTCGGGACTGCGTGACATTCAGTACTTC. It yields the protein CASSYSGLRDIQYF.

The chain couples TRBV18 to TRBJ2-7; D remains unclear. The CDR3 covers 15 residues. V lost 4 bases and J 1 base, leaving 14 bases between the germline ends. The germline V gene has CDR1 KGHSH and CDR2 LQKENI. The CDR3: CASSLQVFGSYEQYF. The CDR3 bases are TGTGCCAGCTCACTCCAGGTTTTTGGGTCCTACGAGCAGTACTTC.

The V call is TRBV7-3, the J call TRBJ2-5; 7 bases are shared with TRBD2. With V trimmed by 5 bases and J by 5 bases, 11 bases remained unmatched. Germline V gives CDR1 SGHTA, CDR2 FQGTGA. This CDR3 has 15 residues. The CDR3 nucleotides are TGTGCCAGCAGCCGACTAGCTGGGAGGGTGGAGACCCAGTACTTC. Protein product: CASSRLAGRVETQYF.

The chain has TRBV11-3 and TRBJ2-7; no definite D call. Germline V gene lookup returns CDR1 SGHNT and CDR2 YENEEA. The V gene lost 6 bases and the J gene lost 0 bases, with 15 bases spanning the gap. This CDR3 contains 15 residues. DNA of the CDR3: TGTGCCAGCAGATACCCTCTTAAGCGCTCCTACGAGCAGTACTTC. It encodes CASRYPLKRSYEQYF. Supplemented by reference TRBV11-3 and TRBJ2-7, the full variable domain reads EAGVVQSPRYKIIEKKQPVAFWCNPISGHNTLYWYLQNLGQGPELLIRYENEEAVDDSQLPKDRFSAERLKGVDSTLKIQPAELGDSAVYLCASRYPLKRSYEQYFGPGTRLTVT.

The V and J genes are TRBV2 and TRBJ2-3; the match to TRBD2 covers 7 bases. The CDR3 is 16 residues long. Germline-derived CDR1 and CDR2 are SNHLY and FYNNEI. Trimming took 2 bases from V and 1 from J; bases not matched to a gene: 6. The CDR3 bases are TGTGCCAGCAGTGAATTGGAGGCGGGGGGCACAGATACGCAGTATTTT. Translated, it gives CASSELEAGGTDTQYF.

The chain is built from TRBV5-1 and TRBJ1-2; 8 bases fit TRBD1. The germline CDR1 and CDR2 sequences are SGHRS and YFSETQ. The CDR3 is 13 residues long. The ends lost 0 bases at V and 8 bases at J; junction bases unmatched: 3. CDR3 loop: CASSLVRGPGYTF. CDR3 coding DNA: TGCGCCAGCAGCTTGGTCAGGGGGCCGGGCTACACCTTC.

The chain uses TRBV19 and TRBJ1-5; tentative D call: TRBD1 (6 bases). Germline CDR1 and CDR2: LNHDA and SQIVND (reference sequence). Trimming pared 7 bases from V and 0 bases from J, leaving 13 bases between. This CDR3 comprises 15 residues. DNA for the CDR3: TGTGCCAGTACCCCGGACAGTTATAGCAATCAGCCCCAGCATTTT. As protein: CASTPDSYSNQPQHF.

The rearrangement links TRBV4-3 to TRBJ2-5, with a tentative D call TRBD1 (6 bases). The germline V gene has CDR1 LGHNA and CDR2 YSLEER. CDR3 length: 13 amino acids. Deletions cut 4 bases from V and 5 bases from J, with 11 bases between. DNA for the CDR3: TGCGCCAGCAGCCCACAGGGTAGGGAGACCCAGTACTTC. Translated: CASSPQGRETQYF.

This clone is a singleton in its sample. This chain uses TRBV5-1 with TRBJ2-5, with 7 positions matching TRBD2. The germline V gene has CDR1 SGHRS and CDR2 YFSETQ. V shed 1 base, J shed 5 bases, and the junction held 5 bases outside the gene matches. CDR3 length equals 14 residues. CDR3 in DNA: TGCGCCAGCAGCTTGTTTGGGGAGGGCGAGACCCAGTACTTC. It codes for CASSLFGEGETQYF.

The gene calls are TRBV6-6 and TRBJ1-5; 9 nucleotides agree with TRBD1. V was pared by 0 bases and J by 5 bases, with 5 bases of the junction left unmatched. The germline CDR1 and CDR2 sequences are MNHNY and SVGAGI (reference sequence). The CDR3 consists of 16 residues. The CDR3 sequence: CASSYSPGQGYQPQHF. The CDR3 DNA reads as TGTGCCAGCAGTTACTCGCCGGGACAGGGCTATCAGCCCCAGCATTTT.